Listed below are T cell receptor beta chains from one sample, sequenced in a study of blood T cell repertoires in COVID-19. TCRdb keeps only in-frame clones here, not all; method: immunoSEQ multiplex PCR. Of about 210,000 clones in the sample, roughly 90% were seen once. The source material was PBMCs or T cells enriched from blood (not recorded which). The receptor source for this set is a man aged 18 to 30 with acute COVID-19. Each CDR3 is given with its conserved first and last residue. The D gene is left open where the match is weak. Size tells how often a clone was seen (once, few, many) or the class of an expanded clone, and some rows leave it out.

CDR3 DNA: TGTGCCTGGAGTTCAACAGGGACCGGTGGAAACACCATATATTTT
CDR3 protein: CAWSSTGTGGNTIYF
D gene: NA
clone size: NA
V gene: TRBV30
J gene: TRBJ1-3

CDR3 DNA: TGTGCCAGCAGCCCAGGACAGGGATACGAGCAGTACTTC
CDR3 protein: CASSPGQGYEQYF
D gene: TRBD1
clone size: once
V gene: TRBV9
J gene: TRBJ2-7

CDR3 DNA: TGTGCCAGCAGTGAACCCGGGCGGGACTACAATGAGCAGTTCTTC
CDR3 protein: CASSEPGRDYNEQFF
D gene: NA
clone size: once
V gene: TRBV25-1
J gene: TRBJ2-1

CDR3 DNA: TGTGCCAGTCAACTAGCGGGAGTTCATGAGCAGTTCTTC
CDR3 protein: CASQLAGVHEQFF
D gene: TRBD2
clone size: NA
V gene: TRBV19
J gene: TRBJ2-1

CDR3 DNA: TGTGCCAGCAGTGACACAGGGGGAAACACCGGGGAGCTGTTTTTT
CDR3 protein: CASSDTGGNTGELFF
D gene: TRBD1
clone size: NA
V gene: TRBV6-4
J gene: TRBJ2-2

CDR3 DNA: TGTGCCAGCAGTGGGGTGGAGCCTAACTATGGCTACACCTTC
CDR3 protein: CASSGVEPNYGYTF
D gene: NA
clone size: once
V gene: TRBV2
J gene: TRBJ1-2

CDR3 DNA: TGTGCCAGCAGTCCAGGGGGCTGGGAAAAACTGTTTTTT
CDR3 protein: CASSPGGWEKLFF
D gene: TRBD1
clone size: NA
V gene: TRBV5-6
J gene: TRBJ1-4

CDR3 DNA: TGTGCCAGTAGGCCTACGGCACTAGCGGGACAAGAGACCCAGTACTTC
CDR3 protein: CASRPTALAGQETQYF
D gene: TRBD2
clone size: NA
V gene: TRBV19
J gene: TRBJ2-5

CDR3 DNA: TGTGCCAGCAGCCTACCGGGACTTCACACAGATACGCAGTATTTT
CDR3 protein: CASSLPGLHTDTQYF
D gene: NA
clone size: NA
V gene: TRBV3-1/TRBV3-2
J gene: TRBJ2-3

CDR3 DNA: TGTGCCAGCAGCCAACTCCTAGCGGGGTCTACGAACACCGGGGAGCTGTTTTTT
CDR3 protein: CASSQLLAGSTNTGELFF
D gene: TRBD2
clone size: NA
V gene: TRBV3-1/TRBV3-2
J gene: TRBJ2-2

CDR3 DNA: TGTGCCAGCAGCTATTTGTTACAGGGCACTGAAGCTTTCTTT
CDR3 protein: CASSYLLQGTEAFF
D gene: NA
clone size: few
V gene: TRBV28
J gene: TRBJ1-1

CDR3 DNA: TGTGCCATCAGTGAGGTACTAGCGGCCCCCCAAGAGACCCAGTACTTC
CDR3 protein: CAISEVLAAPQETQYF
D gene: TRBD2
clone size: NA
V gene: TRBV10-3
J gene: TRBJ2-5

CDR3 DNA: TGTGCCAGCAGCCTGCCACAGGTCACCGGGGAGCTGTTTTTT
CDR3 protein: CASSLPQVTGELFF
D gene: NA
clone size: NA
V gene: TRBV3-1/TRBV3-2
J gene: TRBJ2-2

CDR3 DNA: TGTGCCAGCAGTTTATTTGCCAGGGGCCTTCAGGGGCAGTACTTC
CDR3 protein: CASSLFARGLQGQYF
D gene: NA
clone size: NA
V gene: TRBV27
J gene: TRBJ2-7

CDR3 DNA: TGTGCCAGTAAGCCGACAGAACCTGGAAACACCATATATTTT
CDR3 protein: CASKPTEPGNTIYF
D gene: NA
clone size: NA
V gene: TRBV19
J gene: TRBJ1-3

CDR3 DNA: TGTGCCAGCAGCCGGGGGGAGCACACTGAAGCTTTCTTT
CDR3 protein: CASSRGEHTEAFF
D gene: NA
clone size: once
V gene: TRBV6-4
J gene: TRBJ1-1

CDR3 DNA: TGTGCCAGCAGCCCAGCCCCCGGGACAGTTAACACTGAAGCTTTCTTT
CDR3 protein: CASSPAPGTVNTEAFF
D gene: TRBD1
clone size: NA
V gene: TRBV11-1
J gene: TRBJ1-1

CDR3 DNA: TGTGCCAGCAGGGAGGTAGCGGGAGTCCTCCACGAGCAGTACTTC
CDR3 protein: CASREVAGVLHEQYF
D gene: TRBD2
clone size: once
V gene: TRBV5-6
J gene: TRBJ2-7

CDR3 DNA: TGTGCCAGCAGACAACAGGGATACGGCAATCAGCCCCAGCATTTT
CDR3 protein: CASRQQGYGNQPQHF
D gene: NA
clone size: NA
V gene: TRBV2
J gene: TRBJ1-5

CDR3 DNA: TGTGCCAGCAGAGGCGGCCGACAGCCCGAAGGCTGGGATACGCAGTATTTT
CDR3 protein: CASRGGRQPEGWDTQYF
D gene: NA
clone size: NA
V gene: TRBV28
J gene: TRBJ2-3

CDR3 DNA: TGTGCCAGCAGCTTAGGACAAAACACTGAAGCTTTCTTT
CDR3 protein: CASSLGQNTEAFF
D gene: NA
clone size: NA
V gene: TRBV7-2
J gene: TRBJ1-1

CDR3 DNA: TGTGCCAGCAGTCCGAGTTGGGACAGCTATGGCTACACCTTC
CDR3 protein: CASSPSWDSYGYTF
D gene: TRBD1
clone size: few
V gene: TRBV28
J gene: TRBJ1-2

CDR3 DNA: TGCGCCAGCAGGGTCGGACACCCGAACACTGAAGCTTTCTTT
CDR3 protein: CASRVGHPNTEAFF
D gene: NA
clone size: once
V gene: TRBV5-1
J gene: TRBJ1-1

CDR3 DNA: TGTGCCAGCAGCTCCCATCGGGGAGACTATGGCTACACCTTC
CDR3 protein: CASSSHRGDYGYTF
D gene: NA
clone size: once
V gene: TRBV5-5
J gene: TRBJ1-2

CDR3 DNA: TGTGCCAGCAGTGAACAGGGATCCGACACTGAAGCTTTCTTT
CDR3 protein: CASSEQGSDTEAFF
D gene: NA
clone size: NA
V gene: TRBV6-1
J gene: TRBJ1-1

CDR3 DNA: TGTGCCAGCAGATTGGGCTGGGCAGTGAGTGCCTCAGAGACCCAGTACTTC
CDR3 protein: CASRLGWAVSASETQYF
D gene: NA
clone size: NA
V gene: TRBV6-8
J gene: TRBJ2-5

CDR3 DNA: TGTGCCAGCAGTTTACTAGCGGAGGACTACAATGAGCAGTTCTTC
CDR3 protein: CASSLLAEDYNEQFF
D gene: TRBD2
clone size: NA
V gene: TRBV7-2
J gene: TRBJ2-1

CDR3 DNA: TGTGCCAGCAGGACAAGCGGGTGGAGAAATCAGCCCCAGCATTTT
CDR3 protein: CASRTSGWRNQPQHF
D gene: NA
clone size: NA
V gene: TRBV28
J gene: TRBJ1-5

CDR3 DNA: TGTGCCAGCAGCCTGGTGGGAAGGGGCTACAATGAGCAGTTCTTC
CDR3 protein: CASSLVGRGYNEQFF
D gene: NA
clone size: NA
V gene: TRBV7-2
J gene: TRBJ2-1

CDR3 DNA: TGTGCCAGCAGCGTAGGGAGGGGACTAGCGGGAGGATACGATACAGATACGCAGTATTTT
CDR3 protein: CASSVGRGLAGGYDTDTQYF
D gene: TRBD2
clone size: NA
V gene: TRBV9
J gene: TRBJ2-3

CDR3 DNA: TGTGCCAGCACCAGAGGGGGGGGGTTCGAGCAGTACTTC
CDR3 protein: CASTRGGGFEQYF
D gene: NA
clone size: once
V gene: TRBV27
J gene: TRBJ2-7

CDR3 DNA: TGTGCCAGCAGTTTTGCCGGGACAGGGTCCTTCAGCTCCTATAATTCACCCCTCCACTTT
CDR3 protein: CASSFAGTGSFSSYNSPLHF
D gene: TRBD1
clone size: NA
V gene: TRBV28
J gene: TRBJ1-6

CDR3 DNA: TGTGCCTGGAAAGGACAGGGGCCGTTTGAAGCTTTCTTT
CDR3 protein: CAWKGQGPFEAFF
D gene: TRBD1
clone size: NA
V gene: TRBV30
J gene: TRBJ1-1

CDR3 DNA: TGTGCCAGCAGTTTCCAAGGGAGCGAGCAGTACTTC
CDR3 protein: CASSFQGSEQYF
D gene: NA
clone size: once
V gene: TRBV28
J gene: TRBJ2-7

CDR3 DNA: TGTGCCAGCAGCTTGGCGGGACAGGGCACAGATACGCAGTATTTT
CDR3 protein: CASSLAGQGTDTQYF
D gene: TRBD1
clone size: NA
V gene: TRBV5-4
J gene: TRBJ2-3

CDR3 DNA: TGCGCCAGCAGCCAATTTCTAGCGGGAGGTAACACCGGGGAGCTGTTTTTT
CDR3 protein: CASSQFLAGGNTGELFF
D gene: TRBD2
clone size: NA
V gene: TRBV4-3
J gene: TRBJ2-2

CDR3 DNA: TGCAGCGTTGGAGGGAGGGTCCTCGCGGGGAATGAGCAGTTCTTC
CDR3 protein: CSVGGRVLAGNEQFF
D gene: TRBD2
clone size: NA
V gene: TRBV29-1
J gene: TRBJ2-1

CDR3 DNA: TGTGCCAGCAGCTTACACGGGACTAGCACAGATACGCAGTATTTT
CDR3 protein: CASSLHGTSTDTQYF
D gene: NA
clone size: NA
V gene: TRBV7-2
J gene: TRBJ2-3

CDR3 DNA: TGCGCCAGCAAAGTGGGTAGCGGGAGTGAGGGTGAGCAGTTCTTC
CDR3 protein: CASKVGSGSEGEQFF
D gene: TRBD2
clone size: NA
V gene: TRBV5-1
J gene: TRBJ2-1

CDR3 DNA: TGTGCCAGCAGCCAAGGAATTGCAGGGGGCTACGAGCAGTACTTC
CDR3 protein: CASSQGIAGGYEQYF
D gene: TRBD1
clone size: NA
V gene: TRBV4-2
J gene: TRBJ2-7

CDR3 DNA: TGTGCCAGCAGTTTTGCGACAGGGGGCGGAGAGACCCAGTACTTC
CDR3 protein: CASSFATGGGETQYF
D gene: TRBD1
clone size: NA
V gene: TRBV28
J gene: TRBJ2-5

CDR3 DNA: TGTGCCAGTAGTACGTGGACAGGGACTAATGAAAAACTGTTTTTT
CDR3 protein: CASSTWTGTNEKLFF
D gene: TRBD1
clone size: NA
V gene: TRBV19
J gene: TRBJ1-4

CDR3 DNA: TGCGCCAGCAGCCCCCAGGGATCTGAAGCTTTCTTT
CDR3 protein: CASSPQGSEAFF
D gene: NA
clone size: NA
V gene: TRBV4-1
J gene: TRBJ1-1